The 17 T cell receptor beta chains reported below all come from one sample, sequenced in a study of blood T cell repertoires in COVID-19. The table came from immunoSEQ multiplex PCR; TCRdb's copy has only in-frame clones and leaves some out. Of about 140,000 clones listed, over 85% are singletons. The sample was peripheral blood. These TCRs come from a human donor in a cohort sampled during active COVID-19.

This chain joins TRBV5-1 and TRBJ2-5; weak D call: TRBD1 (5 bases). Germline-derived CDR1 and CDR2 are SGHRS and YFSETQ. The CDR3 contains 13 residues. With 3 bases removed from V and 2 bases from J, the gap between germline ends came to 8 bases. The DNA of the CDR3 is TGCGCCAGCAGCTCGACAGCGCAAGAGACCCAGTACTTC. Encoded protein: CASSSTAQETQYF.

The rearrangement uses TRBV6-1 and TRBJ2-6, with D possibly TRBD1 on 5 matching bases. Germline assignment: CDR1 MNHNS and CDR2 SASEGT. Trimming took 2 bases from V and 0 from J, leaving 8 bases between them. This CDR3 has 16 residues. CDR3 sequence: CASSEPRASGANVLTF. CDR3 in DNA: TGTGCCAGCAGTGAACCCAGGGCCTCTGGGGCCAACGTCCTGACTTTC.

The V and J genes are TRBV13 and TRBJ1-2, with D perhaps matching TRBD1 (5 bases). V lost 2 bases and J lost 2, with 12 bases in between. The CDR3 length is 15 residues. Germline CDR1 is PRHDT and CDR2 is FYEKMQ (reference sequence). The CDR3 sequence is CASSLYRTLNYGYTF. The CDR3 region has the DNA TGTGCCAGCAGCTTATACAGGACACTAAACTATGGCTACACCTTC.

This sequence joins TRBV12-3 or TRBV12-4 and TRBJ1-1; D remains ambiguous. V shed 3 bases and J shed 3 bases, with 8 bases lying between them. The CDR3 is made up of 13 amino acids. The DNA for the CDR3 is TGTGCCAGCAGTTTTTCGCGGCACACTGAAGCTTTCTTT. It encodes CASSFSRHTEAFF.

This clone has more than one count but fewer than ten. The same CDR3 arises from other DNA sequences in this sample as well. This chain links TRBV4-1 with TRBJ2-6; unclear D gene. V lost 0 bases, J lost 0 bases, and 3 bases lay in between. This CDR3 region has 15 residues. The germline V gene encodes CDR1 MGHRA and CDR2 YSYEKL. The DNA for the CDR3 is TGCGCCAGCAGCCAAGATAGCTCTGGGGCCAACGTCCTGACTTTC. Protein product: CASSQDSSGANVLTF.

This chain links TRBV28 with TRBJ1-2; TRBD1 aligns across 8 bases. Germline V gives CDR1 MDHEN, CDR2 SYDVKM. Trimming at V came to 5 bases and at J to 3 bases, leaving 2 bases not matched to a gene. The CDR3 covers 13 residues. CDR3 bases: TGTGCCAGCAGTCGACAGGGGTACTATGGCTACACCTTC. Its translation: CASSRQGYYGYTF.

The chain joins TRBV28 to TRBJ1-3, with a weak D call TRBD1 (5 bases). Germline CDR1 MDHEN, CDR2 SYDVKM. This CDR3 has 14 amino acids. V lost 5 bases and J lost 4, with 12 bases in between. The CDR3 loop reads CASSAGGSGNTIYF. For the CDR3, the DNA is TGTGCCAGCAGTGCGGGGGGGTCCGGAAACACCATATATTTT.

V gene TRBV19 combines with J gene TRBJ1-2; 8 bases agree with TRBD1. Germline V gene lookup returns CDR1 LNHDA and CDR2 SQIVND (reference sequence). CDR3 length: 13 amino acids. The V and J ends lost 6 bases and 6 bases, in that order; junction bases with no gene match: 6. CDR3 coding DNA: TGTGCCAGTAGGGGACAGACAGGGGATGGCTACACCTTC. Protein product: CASRGQTGDGYTF.

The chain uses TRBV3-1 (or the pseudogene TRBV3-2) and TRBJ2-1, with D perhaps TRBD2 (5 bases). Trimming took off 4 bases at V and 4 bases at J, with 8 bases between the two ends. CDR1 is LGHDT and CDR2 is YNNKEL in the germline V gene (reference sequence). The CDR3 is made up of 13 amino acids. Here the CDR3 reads CASSLGMYNEQFF. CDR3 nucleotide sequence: TGTGCCAGCAGCCTCGGGATGTACAATGAGCAGTTCTTC.

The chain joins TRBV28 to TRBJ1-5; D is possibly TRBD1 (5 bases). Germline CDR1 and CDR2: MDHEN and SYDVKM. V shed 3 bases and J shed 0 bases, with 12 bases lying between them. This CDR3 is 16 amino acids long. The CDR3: CASSFLQGGSNQPQHF. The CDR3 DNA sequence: TGTGCCAGCAGTTTTCTCCAGGGCGGTAGCAATCAGCCCCAGCATTTT.

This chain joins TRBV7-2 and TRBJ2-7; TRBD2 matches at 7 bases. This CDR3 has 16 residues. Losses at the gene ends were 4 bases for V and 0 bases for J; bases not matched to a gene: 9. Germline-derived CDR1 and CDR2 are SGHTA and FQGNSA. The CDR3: CASSSDLAVNSYEQYF. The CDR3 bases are TGTGCCAGCAGCTCAGACCTAGCGGTCAACTCCTACGAGCAGTACTTC.

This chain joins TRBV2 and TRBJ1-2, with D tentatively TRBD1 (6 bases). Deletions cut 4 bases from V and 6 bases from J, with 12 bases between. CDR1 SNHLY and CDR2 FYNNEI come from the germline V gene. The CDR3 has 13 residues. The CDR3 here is CASSAQGSNGYTF. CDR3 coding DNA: TGTGCCAGCAGTGCCCAGGGGAGCAATGGCTACACCTTC. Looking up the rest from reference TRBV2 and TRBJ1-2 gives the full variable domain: EPEVTQTPSHQVTQMGQEVILRCVPISNHLYFYWYRQILGQKVEFLVSFYNNEISEKSEIFDDQFSVERPDGSNFTLKIRSTKLEDSAMYFCASSAQGSNGYTFGSGTRLTVV.

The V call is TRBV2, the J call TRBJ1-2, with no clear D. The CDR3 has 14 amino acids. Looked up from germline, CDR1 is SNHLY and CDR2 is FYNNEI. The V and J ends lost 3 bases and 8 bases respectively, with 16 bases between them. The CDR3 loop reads CASSEWRAPGGYTF. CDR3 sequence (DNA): TGTGCCAGCAGTGAGTGGCGGGCCCCCGGAGGCTACACCTTC.

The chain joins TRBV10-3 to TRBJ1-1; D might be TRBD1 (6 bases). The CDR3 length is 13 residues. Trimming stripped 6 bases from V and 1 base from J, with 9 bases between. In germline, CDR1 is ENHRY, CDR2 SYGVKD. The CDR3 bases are TGTGCCATCAGCACAGGGTGGAACACTGAAGCTTTCTTT. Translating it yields CAISTGWNTEAFF.

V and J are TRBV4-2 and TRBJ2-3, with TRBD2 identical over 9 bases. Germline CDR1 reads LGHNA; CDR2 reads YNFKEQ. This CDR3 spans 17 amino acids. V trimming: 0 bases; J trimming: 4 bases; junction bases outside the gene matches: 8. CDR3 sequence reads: CASSQDGGTSPPDTQYF. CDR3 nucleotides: TGTGCCAGCAGCCAAGACGGAGGGACTAGCCCCCCAGATACGCAGTATTTT.

CDR3 region: CASRQTGVHNSPLHF. As DNA, the CDR3 is TGTGCCAGCAGGCAGACAGGGGTCCATAATTCACCCCTCCACTTT. V and J are TRBV2 and TRBJ1-6; 8 positions match TRBD1. V lost 6 bases to trimming and J lost 5 bases; unmatched junction nucleotides: 6. CDR3 length: 15 residues. Germline lookup yields CDR1 SNHLY and CDR2 FYNNEI.

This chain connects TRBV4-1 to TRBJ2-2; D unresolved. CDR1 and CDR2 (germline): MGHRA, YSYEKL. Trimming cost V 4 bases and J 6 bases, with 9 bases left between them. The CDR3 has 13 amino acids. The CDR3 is CASSLTLAGELFF. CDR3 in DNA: TGCGCCAGCAGCCTCACGCTAGCCGGGGAGCTGTTTTTT.